The clone carrying this T cell receptor (beta chain) has just a few counts. What it binds is unknown. TCRdb re-called the 5' RACE reads through MiXCR, storing one row per CDR3 protein. This sample has 350,000 or so distinct CDR3 sequences, with 20% found just once. The sample comes from a study of T-cell memory formation after mild COVID-19. For the study at large: Largely, TCR clusters stayed within a single donor. Study-wide findings and caveats: Those CD4+ clones that contracted were mainly in CM and EM (CD8+ ones in EMRA). Confirmation was lacking for SARS-CoV-2 specificity of second-wave clones that peaked on day 37.

This CDR3 is built from 14 residues. V was clipped by 3 bases and J by 2 bases, with 11 bases between them. The material sequenced was PBMCs or a T cell subset sorted from them (not recorded which). The rearrangement links TRBV12-3 or TRBV12-4 to TRBJ2-7; no reliable D call. The TCR comes from a young man who had mild COVID-19 (a few samples of this study predate the infection). Cell type and time point are not known. The CDR3 bases are TGTGCCAGCAGTTTTCGCAGGAAGGCCTACGAGCAGTACTTC. It yields the protein CASSFRRKAYEQYF.